A selection of T cell receptor beta chains follows, all from one sample in a study of PD-L1 blockade in urothelial cancer. The method was immunoSEQ multiplex PCR; TCRdb's version includes in-frame clones alone and lacks a portion of them. The sample gives about 23,000 clones, under 95% of which show up once; over 9% is in the top ten. The specimen comprised PBMCs, sampled around atezolizumab (anti-PD-L1) treatment. The receptor source for this set is a woman aged 55-70 years with urothelial cancer. CDR3s include the opening cysteine and the closing phenylalanine or tryptophan. The D gene is left open where the match is weak. Rows may omit the clone size; those that give it use once, few, many or a size class.

clone_size: .
d_call: TRBD1
v_call: TRBV23-1
j_call: TRBJ2-1
cdr3_nt: TGCGCCAGCAACCGGACAGGGAGCTCCTACAATGAGCAGTTCTTC
cdr3_aa: CASNRTGSSYNEQFF

clone_size: .
d_call: TRBD1
v_call: TRBV2
j_call: TRBJ2-7
cdr3_nt: TGTGCCAGCAGTATCGACAGGGGCGAGCAGTACTTC
cdr3_aa: CASSIDRGEQYF

clone_size: once
d_call: .
v_call: TRBV28
j_call: TRBJ1-5
cdr3_nt: TGTGCCAGCAGTTTGGGATCCGGAGGGGTAGGTGGCAATCAGCCCCAGCATTTT
cdr3_aa: CASSLGSGGVGGNQPQHF

clone_size: .
d_call: .
v_call: TRBV10-3
j_call: TRBJ1-2
cdr3_nt: TGTGCCATCAGTGAGTCGGGCAGGACTAACTATGGCTACACCTTC
cdr3_aa: CAISESGRTNYGYTF

clone_size: .
d_call: TRBD2
v_call: TRBV5-1
j_call: TRBJ2-1
cdr3_nt: TGCGCCAGCAGCTTGGGCCGGAGCGGGAGGTGGGGCAGCGATGAGCAGTTCTTC
cdr3_aa: CASSLGRSGRWGSDEQFF

clone_size: .
d_call: .
v_call: TRBV2
j_call: TRBJ1-4
cdr3_nt: TGTGCCAGCATCCGGGCTGGGGGGGCCGGAGAAAAACTGTTTTTT
cdr3_aa: CASIRAGGAGEKLFF

clone_size: .
d_call: TRBD2
v_call: TRBV27
j_call: TRBJ2-1
cdr3_nt: TGTGCCAGCAGTTTTCAGCGGGGATTGCAGTTCTTC
cdr3_aa: CASSFQRGLQFF

clone_size: .
d_call: TRBD2
v_call: TRBV14
j_call: TRBJ2-1
cdr3_nt: TGTGCCAGCAGCCAAGGGTTGGTAGCGGGAGGGGAGCAGTTCTTC
cdr3_aa: CASSQGLVAGGEQFF

clone_size: .
d_call: TRBD1
v_call: TRBV5-1
j_call: TRBJ2-2
cdr3_nt: TGCGCCAGCAGCTTCGTCTCCGGACAGGGGGTTGGGGACACCGGGGAGCTGTTTTTT
cdr3_aa: CASSFVSGQGVGDTGELFF

clone_size: .
d_call: .
v_call: TRBV5-1
j_call: TRBJ2-1
cdr3_nt: TGCGCCAGCACCCTAGAGGGGGGGTTAGGGTACAATGAGCAGTTCTTC
cdr3_aa: CASTLEGGLGYNEQFF

clone_size: .
d_call: .
v_call: TRBV21-1
j_call: TRBJ1-5
cdr3_nt: TGTGCCAGCAGTAGACAGGGGCCAAGGCAGCCCCAGCATTTT
cdr3_aa: CASSRQGPRQPQHF

clone_size: .
d_call: TRBD1
v_call: TRBV5-1
j_call: TRBJ1-1
cdr3_nt: TGCGCCAGCAGCAAAAGAGACAGGGTAAACACTGAAGCTTTCTTT
cdr3_aa: CASSKRDRVNTEAFF

clone_size: .
d_call: TRBD1
v_call: TRBV7-8
j_call: TRBJ1-5
cdr3_nt: TGTGCCAGCAGCGCCGGGACAGGGGGCAATCAGCCCCAGCATTTT
cdr3_aa: CASSAGTGGNQPQHF

clone_size: .
d_call: TRBD1
v_call: TRBV5-1
j_call: TRBJ2-7
cdr3_nt: TGCGCCAGCAGCTTGGGACAGGGGGGATCCTACGAGCAGTACTTC
cdr3_aa: CASSLGQGGSYEQYF

clone_size: .
d_call: TRBD2
v_call: TRBV10-3
j_call: TRBJ2-3
cdr3_nt: TGTGCCGCGTCGCGGGAGGGCACAGATACGCAGTATTTT
cdr3_aa: CAASREGTDTQYF

clone_size: few
d_call: .
v_call: TRBV5-4
j_call: TRBJ1-1
cdr3_nt: TGTGCCAGCAGCTCTAGAACTGAGAACACTGAAGCTTTCTTT
cdr3_aa: CASSSRTENTEAFF

clone_size: once
d_call: TRBD1
v_call: TRBV27
j_call: TRBJ2-5
cdr3_nt: TGTGCCAGCGGATTGACAGGGCGCGGAGAGACCCAGTACTTC
cdr3_aa: CASGLTGRGETQYF

clone_size: .
d_call: .
v_call: TRBV7-9
j_call: TRBJ2-2
cdr3_nt: TGTGCCAGCAGCTTTAAAGCGCGGGACACCGGGGAGCTGTTTTTT
cdr3_aa: CASSFKARDTGELFF

clone_size: .
d_call: .
v_call: TRBV5-1
j_call: TRBJ2-7
cdr3_nt: TGCGCCAGCAGCTGGCCTAGCGACGAGCAGTACTTC
cdr3_aa: CASSWPSDEQYF

clone_size: .
d_call: TRBD2
v_call: TRBV16
j_call: TRBJ2-5
cdr3_nt: TGTGCCAGCAGCCAATTCCCAGCGGGAGGGCCGGGAGAGACCCAGTACTTC
cdr3_aa: CASSQFPAGGPGETQYF

clone_size: .
d_call: TRBD2
v_call: TRBV4-2
j_call: TRBJ2-5
cdr3_nt: TGTGCCAGCAGCCAAGATCCCGGACTAGCGGGGGGCCTTGGGGAGACCCAGTACTTC
cdr3_aa: CASSQDPGLAGGLGETQYF

clone_size: .
d_call: TRBD1
v_call: TRBV7-2
j_call: TRBJ2-7
cdr3_nt: TGTGCCAGCAGCCTCAGACAGGGCGGCTACGAGCAGTACTTC
cdr3_aa: CASSLRQGGYEQYF

clone_size: .
d_call: .
v_call: TRBV19
j_call: TRBJ2-6
cdr3_nt: TGTGCCAGTAGTCGGTGCGAGACAAATCACAGTCGGGCCAACGTCCTGACTTTC
cdr3_aa: CASSRCETNHSRANVLTF

clone_size: .
d_call: TRBD2
v_call: TRBV7-2
j_call: TRBJ2-1
cdr3_nt: TGTGCCAGCAGCCCACCCGGGACTAGCTCCAATGAGCAGTTCTTC
cdr3_aa: CASSPPGTSSNEQFF

clone_size: .
d_call: TRBD2
v_call: TRBV7-9
j_call: TRBJ2-2
cdr3_nt: TGTGCCAGCAGCCTGCGACTAGCGGGAGCCGGGGAGCTGTTTTTT
cdr3_aa: CASSLRLAGAGELFF

clone_size: .
d_call: .
v_call: TRBV4-2
j_call: TRBJ1-4
cdr3_nt: TGTGCCAGCAGCCAAGAGCCTGCGGGGCCGAAATCGGAAAAACTGTTTTTT
cdr3_aa: CASSQEPAGPKSEKLFF

clone_size: few
d_call: TRBD1
v_call: TRBV7-8
j_call: TRBJ1-6
cdr3_nt: TGTGCCAGCAGCCAGGACAGGGACTATTCACCCCTCCACTTT
cdr3_aa: CASSQDRDYSPLHF

clone_size: .
d_call: .
v_call: TRBV6-1
j_call: TRBJ1-2
cdr3_nt: TGTGCCAGCACCTTTATTAGTGGCTACACCTTC
cdr3_aa: CASTFISGYTF

clone_size: .
d_call: .
v_call: TRBV19
j_call: TRBJ1-6
cdr3_nt: TGTGCCAGTACCGGGAGGCAGGGTAATTCACCCCTCCACTTT
cdr3_aa: CASTGRQGNSPLHF

clone_size: .
d_call: .
v_call: TRBV5-4
j_call: TRBJ2-7
cdr3_nt: TGTGCCAGCAGCAGGGGTGCCCGGTACGAGCAGTACTTC
cdr3_aa: CASSRGARYEQYF

clone_size: once
d_call: .
v_call: TRBV18
j_call: TRBJ2-4
cdr3_nt: TGTGCCAGCTCACCAGGGGAGAAAAACATTCAGTACTTC
cdr3_aa: CASSPGEKNIQYF

clone_size: .
d_call: TRBD1
v_call: TRBV27
j_call: TRBJ2-1
cdr3_nt: TGTGCCAGCAGTTCCCCCCGGACAGGGAACTACAATGAGCAGTTCTTC
cdr3_aa: CASSSPRTGNYNEQFF

clone_size: .
d_call: TRBD2
v_call: TRBV28
j_call: TRBJ2-7
cdr3_nt: TGTGCCAGCAGTTCCGGGACTAGGCCCCCGTACTTC
cdr3_aa: CASSSGTRPPYF

clone_size: .
d_call: .
v_call: TRBV10-3
j_call: TRBJ2-1
cdr3_nt: TGTGCCATCAGTGAGTCGGGTAGCCACAATGAGCAGTTCTTC
cdr3_aa: CAISESGSHNEQFF

clone_size: .
d_call: TRBD2
v_call: TRBV25-1
j_call: TRBJ2-5
cdr3_nt: TGTGCCAGCAGCTTTGCCGGGACTAGCGAGCACTTC
cdr3_aa: CASSFAGTSEHF

clone_size: few
d_call: TRBD2
v_call: TRBV23-1
j_call: TRBJ2-7
cdr3_nt: TGCGCCAGCAGTCAATCGTCTTTAGCGGGAGGGCCCGGGGAGCAGTACTTC
cdr3_aa: CASSQSSLAGGPGEQYF

clone_size: .
d_call: TRBD2
v_call: TRBV4-1
j_call: TRBJ2-3
cdr3_nt: TGCGCCAGCAGCCCGGGACTAGCGAGCTCGACAGATACGCAGTATTTT
cdr3_aa: CASSPGLASSTDTQYF

clone_size: few
d_call: TRBD1
v_call: TRBV27
j_call: TRBJ1-2
cdr3_nt: TGTGCCAGCAGTTTGTCCCCCTTTTACGGGACAGGGGACTATGGCTACACCTTC
cdr3_aa: CASSLSPFYGTGDYGYTF

clone_size: .
d_call: TRBD1
v_call: TRBV5-1
j_call: TRBJ2-3
cdr3_nt: TGCGCCAGCTATCCAGGACAGGGTCCAGATACGCAGTATTTT
cdr3_aa: CASYPGQGPDTQYF

clone_size: .
d_call: .
v_call: TRBV5-4
j_call: TRBJ2-2
cdr3_nt: TGTGCCAGCAGCTTGGGCTCCCAGGGGCCGAACACCGGGGAGCTGTTTTTT
cdr3_aa: CASSLGSQGPNTGELFF

clone_size: .
d_call: .
v_call: TRBV27
j_call: TRBJ1-1
cdr3_nt: TGTGCCAGCAGTTCGCACCGACAGTGGCCTGAAGCTTTCTTT
cdr3_aa: CASSSHRQWPEAFF

clone_size: .
d_call: .
v_call: TRBV25-1
j_call: TRBJ1-1
cdr3_nt: TGTGCCAGCAGTGGGAGGGGAGTGGCTACTGAAGCTTTCTTT
cdr3_aa: CASSGRGVATEAFF

clone_size: .
d_call: .
v_call: TRBV27
j_call: TRBJ1-4
cdr3_nt: TGTGCCAGCAGTCGACTCGGGGAGGGAGCAGAAAAACTGTTTTTT
cdr3_aa: CASSRLGEGAEKLFF